This T cell receptor (beta chain) was profiled in a study of cytomegalovirus exposure and HLA in healthy donors. Per the germline V gene, CDR1 is MDHEN and CDR2 is SYDVKM. J gave up 3 bases and V 6 bases, and 4 bases lay outside the gene matches. CDR3 length: 15 amino acids. The PCR contained 60 Vbeta and 13 Jbeta primers. Only in-frame clones appear in the TCRdb table, and some are missing; sequencing was by immunoSEQ multiplex PCR. This table holds 130,000 or so clones, 75% to 80% found once. The material sequenced was PBMCs. The V and J genes are TRBV28 and TRBJ2-1, with 11 bases fitting TRBD2. The receptor's source is a female donor in good health and CMV-seronegative. In DNA form, the CDR3 reads TGTGCCAGCAGCACCCTAGCGGGGGGCTACAATGAGCAGTTCTTC. This encodes CASSTLAGGYNEQFF.